Below, one T cell receptor (beta chain) is given with its context. Its antigen remains unidentified. Base qualities are not at hand, and no much larger clone is one base apart. The time point label on this specimen signifies: baseline before first vaccination. Samples from vaccinated people were obtained from the UK trials COV001 and COV002, which included a single-blind randomized controlled phase 2/3 trial of AZD1222 (ChAdOx1 nCoV-19) in healthy adults. For TCRbeta chain sequencing, PBMC samples were collected from trial participants at day 0 and at day 28 after the second dose. The CDR3 regions of human TCRbeta chains were analyzed by immunosequencing. Per the original workflow: TCRs in the repertoires were compared against a reference library of SARS-CoV-2-specific TCRs that had been generated with the MIRA antigen-specificity platform. Breadth was defined as the fraction of unique TCRs that were SARS-CoV-2-associated. Depth was defined as the fraction of total T cells that were SARS-CoV-2-associated. Using the MIRA data, each spike-specific TCR was assigned both to the spike region to which the TCR was reactive and to a CD4 or CD8 class. Log10-transformed breadth and depth values were compared by one-way ANOVA with Sidak's multiple comparisons tests. This is the immuneACCESS table as TCRdb keeps it, with only in-frame sequences that have V and J called. A part of the clones is gone; compared with another copy, unresolved V genes explain less than half, and the rest is unexplained. V, J and clone size are those of that table, while D and trimming were read from the DNA. The sample includes around 180,000 clones, with just over 85% observed a single time. The top ten constitute around 7.9% of the sample.

CDR1 and CDR2 were assigned from the germline V gene as LGHNA and YSLEER. At the junction V is shortened by 0 bases and J by 4 bases, with 12 bases in between. CDR3 length: 15 amino acids, cysteine to phenylalanine. The CDR3 DNA has 45 bases and is translated from base 1. These data originate in a study of T cell responses to AZD1222 COVID-19 vaccine (dated by TCRdb to the early 2020s). In terms of the full investigation: Because spike-specific TCR depth and breadth did not differ between the two schedules, AZD1222 recipients who got a second dose at roughly 4 weeks were pooled with those who got a second dose at roughly 12 weeks. Trial participants were enrolled by age into subgroups of 18-55, 56-69 and 70-plus years, and approximately 150, 30 and 60 TCR-sequenced participants, respectively, were included in these subgroups. TCR sequencing covered roughly 230 trial participants: about 210 given two doses of AZD1222 and 26 given two doses of MenACWY control vaccine.

The research as a whole found: CD4 TCRs associated with the vaccine covered the entire spike protein, and the dominant responses were in regions 160-218 and 743-854. Because no samples from the day 14 peak response were available, repertoires could be characterized only after the peak T cell response. In the small 56-69-year group, the increase in depth fell short of significance, most likely because of low power. Epitopes outside the regions mutated in the B.1.351 and B.1.1.7 variants were reportedly recognized by nearly half of the unique spike-specific TCRs. After two AZD1222 doses, both the breadth and the depth of spike-specific TCRs were significantly higher than at day 0 and than in MenACWY recipients. Conclusions about previously exposed vaccinees were limited because only six AZD1222 recipients were SARS-CoV-2 seropositive at baseline. Participants were mostly white British, with more females than males. The authors suggested clonal diversity may have been underestimated.

The clonotype was recovered from an adult in good health. Specimen: peripheral blood, collected on day 0 of AZD1222 vaccination. This receptor chain uses TRBV4-3 and TRBJ1-2; no D gene call is confident. Here is the DNA: TGCGCCAGCAGCCAAGAGTCACGGGAAATCTATGGCTACACCTTC. Translated, this gives CASSQESREIYGYTF.